This TCR beta chain was captured by sequencing in a study of cytomegalovirus exposure and HLA in healthy donors. Only in-frame clones appear in the TCRdb table, and some are missing; sequencing was by immunoSEQ multiplex PCR. This sample has 120,000 or so clones; 75% to 90% occur once, and the top ten carry about 2%. This CDR3 comprises 13 residues. The V gene end was trimmed by 6 bases and the J gene end by 4 bases; junction bases not matched to a gene: 5. Germline lookup yields CDR1 MDHEN and CDR2 SYDVKM. The gene calls are TRBV28 and TRBJ1-2; 7 bases are shared with TRBD1. Sequencing was carried out using PBMCs. The sequence was collected from a young woman in good health and CMV-seronegative. CDR3 sequence (DNA): TGTGCCAGCAGGCGAGGGACAGCCTATGGCTACACCTTC. It translates to CASRRGTAYGYTF.